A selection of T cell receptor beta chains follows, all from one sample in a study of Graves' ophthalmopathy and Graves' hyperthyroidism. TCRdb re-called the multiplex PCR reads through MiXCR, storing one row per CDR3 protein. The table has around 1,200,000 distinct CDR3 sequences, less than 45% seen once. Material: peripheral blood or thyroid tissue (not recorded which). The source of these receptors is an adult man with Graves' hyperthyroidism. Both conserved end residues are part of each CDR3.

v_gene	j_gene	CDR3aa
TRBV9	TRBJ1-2	CASSVGGQGRFYGYTF
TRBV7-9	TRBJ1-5	CASTPGLAGAEHF
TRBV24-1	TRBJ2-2	CATSDLGQNTGELFF
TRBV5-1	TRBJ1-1	CASSLGGRQNTEAFF
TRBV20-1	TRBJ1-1	CSASSGQGAVDTEAFF
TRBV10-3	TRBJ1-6	CAISDLGGPNSPLHF
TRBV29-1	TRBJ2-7	CSAQIGYEQYF
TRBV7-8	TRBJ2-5	CASGGGRAEETQYF
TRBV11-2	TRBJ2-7	CASSSPGTGIYEQYF
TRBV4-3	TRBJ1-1	CASSQDTLRLLDTEAFF
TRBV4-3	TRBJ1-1	CASSQGLRGNTEAFF
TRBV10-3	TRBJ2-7	CASVWESSYEQYF
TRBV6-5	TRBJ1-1	CAISINPGTEAFF
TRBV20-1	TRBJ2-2	CSAAIAGGTGELFF
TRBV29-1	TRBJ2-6	CSAMTGANVLTF
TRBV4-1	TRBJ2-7	CASSQEEQVNYEQYF
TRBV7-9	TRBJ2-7	CASSPGIHEQYF